These 23 T cell receptor beta chains came from one sample sequenced in a study of blood T cell repertoires in COVID-19. The protocol was immunoSEQ multiplex PCR, while the TCRdb copy is restricted to in-frame clones and leaves out a portion. The repertoire holds 70,000 or so clones, about 93% seen once, with 7.5% to 9% in the top ten. Sequenced input: peripheral blood. Receptors were obtained from a human donor in a cohort sampled during active COVID-19.

The V and J genes are TRBV27 and TRBJ1-5, with 7 bases matching TRBD1. The CDR3 length is 14 residues. Germline trimming cut 9 bases from V and 2 bases from J; bases unmatched to any gene: 7. Germline-derived CDR1 and CDR2 are MNHEY and SMNVEV (reference sequence). The CDR3 spells CASQAGTGNQPQHF. The CDR3 DNA is TGTGCCAGTCAAGCCGGGACAGGCAATCAGCCCCAGCATTTT.

The rearrangement joins TRBV30 to TRBJ1-2, with 7 bases lining up with TRBD1. The CDR3 runs 11 residues. V lost 8 bases to trimming and J lost 6 bases; unmatched junction nucleotides: 6. Germline V gene sequence: CDR1 GTSNPN, CDR2 SVGIG (reference sequence). CDR3 DNA: TGTGCCAGACAAACAGGGGATGGCTACACCTTC. Amino acid sequence: CARQTGDGYTF.

The CDR3 sequence: CASSTGGLAKNIQYF. The CDR3 region has the DNA TGTGCCAGCAGTACAGGGGGCCTAGCCAAAAACATTCAGTACTTC. This chain uses TRBV28 with TRBJ2-4; 9 bases line up with TRBD1. V was clipped by 5 bases and J by 0 bases; unmatched bases: 2. Germline CDR1 reads MDHEN; CDR2 reads SYDVKM. There are 15 residues in the CDR3.

The V call is TRBV7-3, the J call TRBJ2-2; TRBD1 agrees at 7 bases. Losses at the gene ends were 6 bases for V and 1 base for J; bases not matched to a gene: 5. The CDR3 has 15 residues. CDR1 and CDR2 (germline): SGHTA, FQGTGA. The CDR3: CASRPGTVNTGELFF. The DNA of the CDR3 is TGTGCCAGCAGGCCCGGGACAGTGAACACCGGGGAGCTGTTTTTT.

The genes are TRBV11-2 and TRBJ2-7; unclear D gene. Germline lookup yields CDR1 SGHAT and CDR2 FQNNGV. V lost 1 base, J lost 2 bases, and 12 bases lay in between. There are 15 residues in the CDR3. This CDR3 reads CASSLGTQAPYEQYF. In nucleotides, the CDR3 is TGTGCCAGCAGCTTAGGTACGCAGGCCCCCTACGAGCAGTACTTC.

Remarks on this clone: The sample carries other DNA sequences with the same CDR3. The chain carries TRBV28 and TRBJ2-3; D might be TRBD2 (6 bases). The CDR3 contains 17 residues. Looked up from germline, CDR1 is MDHEN and CDR2 is SYDVKM. Trimming cost V 2 bases and J 1 base, with 16 bases left between them. CDR3 protein: CASSLMEAGSGTDTQYF. The CDR3 DNA sequence: TGTGCCAGCAGTTTAATGGAGGCGGGGTCTGGCACAGATACGCAGTATTTT.

This clone was observed once. J is TRBJ2-3 and V is TRBV4-3, with D tentatively TRBD2 (5 bases). V gave up 2 bases and J gave up 10 bases, with 13 bases separating them. The CDR3 has 13 amino acids. Looked up from germline, CDR1 is LGHNA and CDR2 is YSLEER. CDR3 DNA: TGCGCCAGCAGCCAACTCTTGGAGGATCCGCAGTATTTT. This translates into CASSQLLEDPQYF.

The rearrangement uses TRBV24-1 and TRBJ1-2; 9 bases fit TRBD1. Germline V gene lookup returns CDR1 KGHDR and CDR2 SFDVKD. The CDR3 length is 16 residues. The V segment lost 3 bases and the J segment 8 bases; nucleotides outside the gene matches: 12. The chain's CDR3 is CATSDSGQGMPRGYTF. As DNA, the CDR3 is TGTGCCACCAGTGATAGTGGACAGGGGATGCCCAGGGGCTACACCTTC.

The chain joins TRBV5-5 to TRBJ1-1; possibly TRBD1 for D (5 bases). CDR3 length: 13 residues. CDR1 and CDR2 (germline): SGHKS, YYEKEE (reference sequence). Trimming removed 4 bases from V and 1 base from J, with 8 bases in between. DNA for the CDR3: TGTGCCAGCAGCGTGGACAAGAACACTGAAGCTTTCTTT. This gives the protein CASSVDKNTEAFF.

The chain combines TRBV6-5 with TRBJ2-7; TRBD1 matches 9 bases. The CDR3 is 15 amino acids. The J segment lost 3 bases and the V segment lost 4 bases, leaving 7 bases of the junction unmatched. Per germline, CDR1 MNHEY and CDR2 SVGAGI. The CDR3 reads CASSSTGTGIYEQYF. CDR3 bases: TGTGCCAGCAGTTCGACCGGGACAGGGATCTACGAGCAGTACTTC.

The chain joins TRBV7-2 to TRBJ2-3; 7 bases line up with TRBD1. In germline, CDR1 is SGHTA, CDR2 FQGNSA. This CDR3 is 15 amino acids long. Trimming removed 6 bases from V and 0 bases from J; junction bases left unmatched: 6. The CDR3 DNA reads TGTGCCAGCAGACTCCGGGACAGCAGCACAGATACGCAGTATTTT. Amino acid sequence: CASRLRDSSTDTQYF.

The J gene is TRBJ1-1, the V gene TRBV5-4; 10 bases line up with TRBD1. This CDR3 region has 18 residues. V lost 0 bases, J lost 1 base, and 9 bases stayed unmatched. Germline V gives CDR1 SGHNT, CDR2 YYREEE (reference sequence). The CDR3 DNA reads TGTGCCAGCAGCTTGGCTGGGTGGGGACAGGGGCAGAACACTGAAGCTTTCTTT. Its protein product is CASSLAGWGQGQNTEAFF.

V is TRBV11-2 and J is TRBJ2-3; D not resolved. V was cut by 5 bases and J by 4 bases, with 16 bases left in between. Per the germline V gene, CDR1 is SGHAT and CDR2 is FQNNGV. The CDR3 runs to 15 residues. The CDR3 nucleotides are TGTGCCAGCAGCCAGGCCTTAGATATTGCAGATACGCAGTATTTT. Its protein product is CASSQALDIADTQYF.

The rearrangement uses TRBV3-1 (or the pseudogene TRBV3-2) and TRBJ1-5, with a tentative D call TRBD1 (5 bases). Looked up from germline, CDR1 is LGHDT and CDR2 is YNNKEL (reference sequence). The CDR3 spans 14 residues. Trimming pared 1 base from V and 2 bases from J, leaving 6 bases between. The CDR3 protein is CASSQGTRNQPQHF. The CDR3, as DNA: TGTGCCAGCAGCCAAGGGACACGCAATCAGCCCCAGCATTTT.

This clone was counted only a few times. This sequence joins TRBV11-2 and TRBJ2-6, with TRBD2 identical over 9 bases. Per the germline V gene, CDR1 is SGHAT and CDR2 is FQNNGV. Trimming cost V 2 bases and J 2 bases; bases outside gene matches: 7. The CDR3 has 18 residues. CDR3: CASSLTAGGPTGANVLTF. Written as DNA, the CDR3 is TGTGCCAGCAGCTTAACCGCGGGGGGGCCTACTGGGGCCAACGTCCTGACTTTC.

CDR3 region: CASSYGGPYEQYF. In DNA, the CDR3 is TGTGCCAGCAGTTACGGAGGCCCCTACGAGCAGTACTTC. The chain uses TRBV6-5 and TRBJ2-7; perhaps TRBD2 as D (5 bases). The germline V and J ends were trimmed by 2 bases and 2 bases, with 7 bases remaining between them. The CDR3 totals 13 residues. Germline values: CDR1 MNHEY, CDR2 SVGAGI.

V is TRBV19 and J is TRBJ1-5; TRBD1 matches at 8 bases. This CDR3 is 15 amino acids long. Germline lookup yields CDR1 LNHDA and CDR2 SQIVND (reference sequence). After removal of 1 base from V and 6 bases from J, the junction contained 5 bases not matched to a gene. CDR3 sequence (DNA): TGTGCCAGTAGTATAGTAACAGGGGGGGCTCAGCCCCAGCATTTT. Protein sequence: CASSIVTGGAQPQHF.

The rearrangement uses TRBV4-2 and TRBJ1-5; TRBD1 might be the D (5 bases). Germline loops: CDR1 LGHNA, CDR2 YNFKEQ. The CDR3 extends over 18 amino acids. V lost 1 base and J lost 6, with 22 bases in between. CDR3 coding DNA: TGTGCCAGCAGCCAAGGGTTCGGGGGGTCTCCATACGTTCAGCCCCAGCATTTT. This gives the protein CASSQGFGGSPYVQPQHF.

This chain joins TRBV19 and TRBJ1-5, with 8 bases lining up with TRBD1. Germline CDR1 and CDR2: LNHDA and SQIVND (reference sequence). Losses at the gene ends were 2 bases for V and 2 bases for J; bases not matched to a gene: 5. This CDR3 has 16 residues. The CDR3 bases are TGTGCCAGTAGTATATGGCAGACAGGGGGCAATCAGCCCCAGCATTTT. Residues: CASSIWQTGGNQPQHF.

The chain uses TRBV5-8 and TRBJ1-1; D ambiguous. The germline V and J ends were trimmed by 10 bases and 4 bases, with 26 bases remaining between them. The CDR3 consists of 16 residues. Looked up from germline, CDR1 is SGHTS and CDR2 is YDEGEE. The CDR3 nucleotides read TGTGCCCGCCGCCCGCCCGCGCGCGGGCGAGGCACTGAAGCTTTCTTT. Protein: CARRPPARGRGTEAFF. The full variable domain, rest sourced from reference TRBV5-8 and TRBJ1-1, is EAGVTQSPTHLIKTRGQQATLRCSPISGHTSVYWYQQALGLGLQFLLWYDEGEERNRGNFPPRFSGRQFPNYSSELNVNALELEDSALYLCARRPPARGRGTEAFFGQGTRLTVV.

V gene TRBV14 combines with J gene TRBJ2-5; maybe TRBD2 (6 bases). From germline, CDR1 is SGHDN and CDR2 FVKESK. Deletions cut 4 bases from V and 5 bases from J, with 17 bases between. CDR3 length equals 15 residues. The CDR3: CASSPAAGRTETQYF. CDR3 DNA sequence: TGTGCCAGCAGCCCGGCGGCAGGGAGGACTGAGACCCAGTACTTC.

This sequence joins TRBV6-5 and TRBJ1-6; 7 bases are a match to TRBD1. V lost 6 bases and J lost 7; bases outside the gene matches: 9. Germline V gives CDR1 MNHEY, CDR2 SVGAGI. The CDR3 has 15 amino acids. The CDR3 loop reads CASSRRGDSNSPLHF. Written as DNA, the CDR3 is TGTGCCAGCAGCCGCAGGGGGGACAGCAATTCACCCCTCCACTTT.

The V call is TRBV5-6, the J call TRBJ1-2; D not resolved. The V and J ends lost 0 bases and 0 bases respectively, with 6 bases between them. Germline V gene sequence: CDR1 SGHDT, CDR2 YYEEEE. The length of the CDR3 is 14 residues. CDR3 residues: CASSLDGANYGYTF. The CDR3 region has the DNA TGTGCCAGCAGCTTGGACGGTGCTAACTATGGCTACACCTTC. Based on the CDR3 plus reference TRBV5-6 and TRBJ1-2, the full variable domain is DAGVTQSPTHLIKTRGQQVTLRCSPKSGHDTVSWYQQALGQGPQFIFQYYEEEERQRGNFPDRFSGHQFPNYSSELNVNALLLGDSALYLCASSLDGANYGYTFGSGTRLTVV.